This T cell receptor beta chain stems from a study of blood T cell repertoires in COVID-19. With 8 bases removed from V and 8 bases from J, the gap between germline ends came to 22 bases. This CDR3 is 14 amino acids long. CDR1 and CDR2 (germline): SGHRS, YFSETQ. TCRdb's table, derived via immunoSEQ multiplex PCR, lists solely in-frame clones and lacks some. Among 270,000 or so clones, around 84% were seen once, and the ten largest hold 6.6%. Those designated as exposed participants met a COVID-19 case within 2 weeks before study entry. The sample comprised PBMCs or T cells enriched from blood (not recorded which). The source is a woman in her forties or fifties who had been exposed to COVID-19. The V call is TRBV5-1, the J call TRBJ1-2, with unresolved D. The CDR3 DNA sequence: TGCGCCAGTCAGCTTGGGGTTGAGGGAGGCGGCTACACCTTC. Encoded protein: CASQLGVEGGGYTF.